This note documents a single TCR beta chain sequence. Its target is unknown. The data stem from a study of OX40 agonist ivuxolimab in advanced cancers. Study-level results: CD8+ T cells showed, on average, more clonal expansion than CD4+ cells.

The data were produced by immunoSEQ multiplex PCR, yet TCRdb's version contains in-frame clones alone and is incomplete. The sample lists around 63,000 clones, roughly nine tenths occurring once. Looked up from germline, CDR1 is MDHEN and CDR2 is SYDVKM. The CDR3 is 15 amino acids. V lost 8 bases, J lost 0 bases, and 15 bases lay in between. The sequence derives from an adult with an advanced solid tumor such as melanoma, head and neck, liver or kidney cancer. This sample comprised CD4+ or CD8+ T cells sorted from blood, obtained in a trial of the OX40 agonist ivuxolimab. The chain has TRBV28 and TRBJ2-3; possible D gene TRBD1, 6 bases. The chain's CDR3 is CASHLLQGSTDTQYF. The CDR3 nucleotides read TGTGCCAGCCATTTGCTACAGGGTAGCACAGATACGCAGTATTTT. Full variable domain (missing parts from reference TRBV28 and TRBJ2-3): DVKVTQSSRYLVKRTGEKVFLECVQDMDHENMFWYRQDPGLGLRLIYFSYDVKMKEKGDIPEGYSVSREKKERFSLILESASTNQTSMYLCASHLLQGSTDTQYFGPGTRLTVL.